The sequence of this TCR beta chain was determined in a study of PD-1 blockade in classical Hodgkin lymphoma. For the study at large: Administration of nivolumab to patients was at 3 mg/kg intravenously every 2 weeks.

As for this clone: Its antigen remains unknown.

Sequencing was performed with immunoSEQ multiplex PCR; in TCRdb, only in-frame clones are kept and a portion is missing. The sample records more than 10,000 clones, about 80% being singletons. Each of the patients experienced relapse following autologous stem cell transplantation, and their brentuximab vedotin exposure differed. Broader study findings: Reports indicated that newly diagnosed patients had lower baseline TCR diversity than healthy donors did. By C4D1, CD4+ diversity increased significantly, especially in complete responders.

Trimming stripped 2 bases from V and 1 base from J, with 14 bases between. Germline V CDR1 and CDR2: SGHTA, FQGTGA. This CDR3 has 16 residues. V usage is TRBV7-3 and J usage is TRBJ1-1; possible D gene TRBD1, 5 bases. This TCR was recovered from a human donor with classical Hodgkin lymphoma. This specimen consisted of peripheral blood mononuclear cells (PBMCs), obtained before the second cycle of nivolumab. The CDR3 DNA reads TGTGCCAGCAGCTTACGCCGGGCAGACAGGAACACTGAAGCTTTCTTT. Amino acids: CASSLRRADRNTEAFF.